Presented here are 14 T cell receptor beta chains from one specimen sequenced in a study of tumor and adjacent non-tumor tissue in lung cancer (dated by TCRdb to the late 2010s). Library preparation used multiplex PCR. TCRdb lists the instrument as Illumina HiSeq 2500. TCRbeta libraries were constructed through three rounds of nested PCR with primers (Table S4) according to protocols adapted from ARM-PCR. TCRdb itself trimmed the public reads at Q25 with fastp, ran MiXCR and retained productive beta chains. Each entry is one CDR3 protein sequence, shown with its most common DNA and genes. This sample gives around 100,000 distinct CDR3 sequences in total; 50% to 70% of them show up just once. The ten most abundant clones make up approximately 18% of the sample. RNA was isolated from bulk unsorted tissue, and RNA quality was assessed with a NanoDrop ND-1000 and an Agilent 2100. Normal lung samples were distant non-tumor tissue taken more than 3 cm from the tumor edge.

The sequencing sample was made of distant non-tumor lung tissue. All receptors come from a man aged 25-45 years with non-small cell lung cancer.

Only one count was recorded for this clonotype. A junction boundary mismatches the germline segment, possibly from a read error. The chain joins TRBV29-1 to TRBJ2-1; D possibly uses TRBD1 or TRBD2 (5 bases each). The CDR3 contains 13 residues. Germline V gene sequence: CDR1 SQVTM, CDR2 ANQGSEA. The CDR3 coding sequence is TGCAGCGTTGAACGCCTAGAGGGGAATGAGCAATTCTTC. This sequence encodes CSVERLEGNEQFF.

This chain links TRBV6-5 with TRBJ1-6; 9 bases are shared with TRBD1. Trimming cost V 6 bases and J 7 bases; bases outside gene matches: 7. The germline V gene encodes CDR1 MNHEY and CDR2 SVGAGI. The CDR3 loop spans 15 amino acids. CDR3 DNA: TGTGCCAGCAGGATACGCGGACAGGGGAATTCACCCCTCCACTTT. Translation gives CASRIRGQGNSPLHF.

The chain has TRBV11-2 and TRBJ2-1; 10 nucleotides line up with TRBD2. This CDR3 has 15 amino acids. J was trimmed by 7 bases and V by 4 bases; bases with no gene match: 7. Germline-derived CDR1 and CDR2 are SGHAT and FQNNGV. The CDR3 protein is CASSSSSGSANEQFF. The CDR3 bases are TGTGCCAGCAGCTCATCTAGCGGGAGTGCGAATGAGCAGTTCTTC.

In regard to this clonotype: One end of the junction does not line up with germline, which may come from a read error. The DNA for the CDR3 is TGCGCCAGCAGCCAGGGTCGCACCGGGGAGCTGTTATTT. Protein: CASSQGRTGELLF. The chain links TRBV4-1 to TRBJ2-2, with D possibly being TRBD2 (5 bases). The CDR3 is made up of 13 amino acids. The germline gives CDR1 MGHRA, CDR2 YSYEKL.

This clonotype was seen a handful of times. A read error may be the cause here, since a much bigger clone is one base away. This chain connects TRBV5-5 to TRBJ2-3; the D gene is possibly TRBD2 (5 bases). CDR1 is SGHKS and CDR2 is YYEKEE in the germline V gene (reference sequence). The CDR3 contains 16 residues. The CDR3 DNA sequence: TGTGCCAGCGGGCGACCGACTATGAGTGGCACAAATACGCAGTATTTT. Translation: CASGRPTMSGTNTQYF.

As to this clonotype: It may be a read error: a sequence one base away is much more abundant. The CDR3 reads CASSLRRAGGSGETQYF. The DNA for the CDR3 is TGTGCCAGCAGTCTAAGGAGAGCGGGAGGGTCAGGGGAGACCCAGTACTTC. The rearrangement uses TRBV12-3 or TRBV12-4 and TRBJ2-5; 10 positions match TRBD2. Trimming took 5 bases from V and 5 from J; bases not matched to a gene: 14. The CDR3 is made up of 17 amino acids.

A word on this clonotype: No conserved phenylalanine or tryptophan ends this CDR3, so it is likely a read error. The V call is TRBV29-1, the J call TRBJ2-7; TRBD1 matches at 7 bases. Germline V gene data show CDR1 as SQVTM and CDR2 as ANQGSEA. This CDR3 has 11 amino acids. CDR3 sequence reads: CSVTGFYGQYL. The CDR3 nucleotides read TGCAGCGTGACAGGGTTCTACGGGCAGTACTTA.

A word on this clonotype: At one of its ends the junction is not consistent with the germline gene, which may arise from a read error. V is TRBV7-9 and J is TRBJ2-7; 7 bases agree with TRBD1. Germline V gene lookup returns CDR1 SEHNR and CDR2 FQNEAQ (reference sequence). The CDR3 has 12 amino acids. CDR3 region: CTSSQTGLEQYF. Here the CDR3 DNA reads TGTACCAGCAGCCAGACAGGGCTCGAGCAGTACTTC.

As regards this clonotype: The CDR3 carries no conserved terminal phenylalanine or tryptophan, so it likely arises from a read error. The gene calls are TRBV11-2 and TRBJ2-1, with 9 bases aligning to TRBD2. Germline V gene sequence: CDR1 SGHAT, CDR2 FQNNGV. J gave up 9 bases and V 6 bases, and 12 bases lay outside the gene matches. This CDR3 contains 15 residues. CDR3 sequence: CASSFIAGGNSEQFL. DNA for the CDR3: TGTGCCAGCAGTTTTATTGCGGGAGGGAATAGTGAGCAGTTCTTA.

Of note for this clonotype: A much larger clone differs from this one at a single base, so this may be a read error. The chain combines TRBV29-1 with TRBJ2-7, with a tentative D call TRBD2 (6 bases). Trimming cost V 6 bases and J 3 bases, with 12 bases left between them. Per germline, CDR1 SQVTM and CDR2 ANQGSEA. The CDR3 is made up of 12 amino acids. In DNA, the CDR3 is TGCAGCGTGGGGGACTTCCTCTACGAGCAGTACTTC. This gives the protein CSVGDFLYEQYF.

Only one count was recorded for this clonotype. The CDR3 bases are TGTGCCAGTAGCAACCCTAAGGGGGGATCCAATGAGCAGTTCTTC. Translation gives CASSNPKGGSNEQFF. The chain employs TRBV11-2 and TRBJ2-1; D could derive from TRBD1 or TRBD2 (6 bases each). CDR3 length equals 15 residues. Germline CDR1 SGHAT, CDR2 FQNNGV. V shed 9 bases and J shed 6 bases, with 21 bases lying between them.

Points on this clonotype: This may stem from a read error, because a much larger clone lies one nucleotide away. The V call is TRBV20-1, the J call TRBJ2-7; 10 bases are a match to TRBD2. CDR3 length: 13 residues. Germline-derived CDR1 and CDR2 are DFQATT and SNEGSKA (reference sequence). CDR3 bases: TGCTGTGCCCCAGCGGGGGGGGGGACGGAGCAGTACTTC. This sequence encodes CCAPAGGGTEQYF.

This clonotype has a single count. The genes are TRBV7-2 and TRBJ1-5, with TRBD1 matching over 7 bases. In germline, CDR1 is SGHTA, CDR2 FQGNSA. This CDR3 is 16 amino acids long. The junction had 17 bases not matched to a gene; V was cut back by 9 bases and J by 6 bases. The CDR3 region is CTSGPLPTGSGQPQHF. Here the CDR3 DNA reads TGTACCAGTGGCCCACTCCCGACAGGGAGCGGTCAGCCCCAGCATTTT.

With respect to this clonotype: A single base separates this from a much larger clone, so it may be a read error. This chain joins TRBV12-3 or TRBV12-4 and TRBJ1-2, with no clear D. The CDR3 extends over 14 amino acids. Trimming took 7 bases from V and 4 from J, leaving 16 bases between them. CDR3 region: CASTLTFTIYGYTF. The CDR3 DNA reads as TGTGCCAGCACTCTAACATTTACTATCTATGGCTACACCTTC.